This TCR beta chain emerged from a study of cytomegalovirus exposure and HLA in healthy donors. The V gene's germline CDR1 is KGHSH and CDR2 LQKENI. V was pared by 2 bases and J by 8 bases, with 6 bases between. CDR3 length: 12 residues. 60 Vbeta and 13 Jbeta primers were used in PCR. The assay was immunoSEQ multiplex PCR, and TCRdb's table has in-frame clones only and misses some. The top ten clones hold over 1% of a sample with roughly 190,000 clones, around 87% of them seen once. The sequencing input was PBMCs. This sequence joins TRBV18 and TRBJ2-2; no reliable D call. The origin of this receptor is a man aged 30 to 39 in good health and CMV-seronegative. The CDR3 DNA reads TGTGCCAGCTCACCAATAGAGGGGGAGCTGTTTTTT. It specifies CASSPIEGELFF.